This entry describes one T cell receptor beta chain. Its antigen remains unidentified. The sample holds no much larger clone one base away, and base qualities are not on file. This entry is derived from a study of identical twins (dated by TCRdb to 2015 to 2016). General notes on the study: To test whether fetal clonotypes persist, the study used deep sequencing on TCR alpha and beta repertoires from monozygotic twins, unrelated adults of various ages, and cord blood. Replicate twin experiments were performed at different times using different library preparation protocols to rule out contamination.

The CDR3, from cysteine to phenylalanine, totals 13 residues. Only the CDR3 DNA is retained, 39 bases long and in frame from the first base. Per the germline V gene, SGHRS is the CDR1 and YFSETQ is the CDR2. At the junction V is shortened by 0 bases and J by 5 bases, with 7 bases in between. Receptor amplification or capture employed 5' RACE. Sequencing used an Illumina HiSeq 2000. Template switching introduced a universal primer binding site; the final cDNA contained a unique molecular identifier, enabling accurate counting of TCR cDNA molecules. Specific primers in the conserved constant-segment region were used to synthesize first-strand cDNA for TCR alpha and beta chains. To control for contamination, each cDNA library was double barcoded with a SMART-Mk sample barcode plus Illumina barcodes. TruSeq adapter sequences along with Illumina sample barcodes were introduced in two successive PCR steps. Sequencing of the TCR alpha and beta cDNA libraries was done on the Illumina HiSeq platform using custom primers. The study's processing was this. Unique molecular identifiers were extracted from raw reads with MiGEC, and CDR3 positions were determined with MiXCR. Recombination models were inferred per individual with the repgenHMM and IGoR tools using an EM algorithm. The analysis of shared clonotypes was done with the tcR package in R, with sharing normalized by the product of cloneset sizes. To study raw recombination free of thymic and clonal selection effects, out-of-frame nonproductive sequences were analyzed. Starting from the raw public reads, TCRdb applied fastp trimming at Q25, assembled clones with MiXCR and retained in-frame beta chains. Rows with one shared CDR3 protein collapse into an entry with the most common genes and DNA. It is TCRdb's table, rather than the study itself, that gives the V and J calls and clone size. Counted in this sample were over 200,000 distinct CDR3 sequences; roughly a tenth of them appeared once. The biggest ten clones account for 5% to 6% of the sample.

Points the paper makes about the study in general: Fewer insertions were carried by abundant cord blood beta clonotypes, a similar but weaker trend appeared in young adult naive repertoires, and no such trend appeared in memory repertoires. Compared with coincidental sharing between unrelated individuals, out-of-frame TCR alpha sequences shared between twins showed an excess of sequences with low generation probability. Zero-insertion analyses could be partly confounded by invariant T cells such as MAIT and iNKT, though diverse VJ usage argued against such confounding for most clonotypes. Out-of-frame TCR alpha sharing in monozygotic twins was systematically underestimated by recombination models, whereas sharing between unrelated individuals was in agreement with the recombination models. Because the same donors could not be followed over many years, the conclusions depended on cross-sectional statistical analysis. Excess twin sharing in beta out-of-frame sequences was weaker because fewer shared sequences lowered the signal-to-noise ratio.

Every donor in the study was a healthy Caucasian. Miltenyi CD45RO+ enrichment and human naive T-cell isolation kits were used to isolate memory (CD45RO+) and naive T cells from PBMC. Sequenced sample: memory (CD45RO+) T cells sorted from blood. The cell subset or site tag for this specimen amounts to: CD45RO+ enriched T cells. The chain was built from TRBV5-1 and TRBJ2-3; confidence is insufficient to name the D gene. The clonotype was recovered from a woman between 18 and 29 years old in good health. The DNA reads as follows: TGCGCCAGCAGCTTGGCTACCAGAGATACGCAGTATTTT. Its amino acids are CASSLATRDTQYF.